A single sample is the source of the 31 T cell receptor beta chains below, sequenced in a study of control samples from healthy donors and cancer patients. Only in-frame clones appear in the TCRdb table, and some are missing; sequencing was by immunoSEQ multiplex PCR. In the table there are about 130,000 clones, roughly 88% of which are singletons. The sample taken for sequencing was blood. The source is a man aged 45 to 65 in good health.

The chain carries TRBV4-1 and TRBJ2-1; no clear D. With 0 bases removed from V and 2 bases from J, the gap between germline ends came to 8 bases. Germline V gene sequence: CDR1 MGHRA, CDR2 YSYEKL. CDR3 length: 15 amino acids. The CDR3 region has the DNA TGCGCCAGCAGCCAAGATAACCCACCCTACAATGAGCAGTTCTTC. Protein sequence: CASSQDNPPYNEQFF.

The CDR3 protein is CSARGRETQYF. CDR3 DNA sequence: TGCAGTGCTAGGGGTCGGGAGACCCAGTACTTC. The chain recombines TRBV20-1 with TRBJ2-5; D not resolved. This CDR3 comprises 11 residues. In germline, CDR1 is DFQATT, CDR2 SNEGSKA (reference sequence). Trimming took 3 bases from V and 5 from J, leaving 7 bases between them.

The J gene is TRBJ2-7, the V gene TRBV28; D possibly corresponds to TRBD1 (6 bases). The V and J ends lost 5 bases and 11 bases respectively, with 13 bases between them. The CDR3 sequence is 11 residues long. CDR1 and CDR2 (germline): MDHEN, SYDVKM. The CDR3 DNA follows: TGTGCCAGCAGTACCAACAGGGCGGAGTACTTC. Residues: CASSTNRAEYF.

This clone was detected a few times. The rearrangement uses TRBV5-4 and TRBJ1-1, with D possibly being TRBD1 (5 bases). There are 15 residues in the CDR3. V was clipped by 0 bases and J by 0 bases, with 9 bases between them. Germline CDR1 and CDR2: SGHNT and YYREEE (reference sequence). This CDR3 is CASSLEAGMNTEAFF. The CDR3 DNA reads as TGTGCCAGCAGCTTGGAGGCAGGGATGAACACTGAAGCTTTCTTT.

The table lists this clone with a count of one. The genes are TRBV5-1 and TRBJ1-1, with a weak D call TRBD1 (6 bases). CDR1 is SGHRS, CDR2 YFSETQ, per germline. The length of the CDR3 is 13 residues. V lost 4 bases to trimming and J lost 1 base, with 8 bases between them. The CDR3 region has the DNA TGCGCCAGCAGCCCGGGACAGAACACTGAAGCTTTCTTT. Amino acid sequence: CASSPGQNTEAFF. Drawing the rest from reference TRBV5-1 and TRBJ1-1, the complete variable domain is KAGVTQTPRYLIKTRGQQVTLSCSPISGHRSVSWYQQTPGQGLQFLFEYFSETQRNKGNFPGRFSGRQFSNSRSEMNVSTLELGDSALYLCASSPGQNTEAFFGQGTRLTVV.

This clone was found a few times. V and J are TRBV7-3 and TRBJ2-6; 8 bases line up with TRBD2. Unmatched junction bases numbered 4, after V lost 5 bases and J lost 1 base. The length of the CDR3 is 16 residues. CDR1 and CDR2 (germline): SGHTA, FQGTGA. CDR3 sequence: CASSISGGSGANVLTF. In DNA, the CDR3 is TGTGCCAGCAGCATTTCGGGAGGGTCTGGGGCCAACGTCCTGACTTTC.

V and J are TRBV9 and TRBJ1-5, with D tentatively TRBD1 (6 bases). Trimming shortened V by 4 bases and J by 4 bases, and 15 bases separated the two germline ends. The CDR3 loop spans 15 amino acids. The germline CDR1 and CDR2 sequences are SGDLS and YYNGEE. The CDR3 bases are TGTGCCAGCAGCCCACACGGAGGGGGGAATCAGCCCCAGCATTTT. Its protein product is CASSPHGGGNQPQHF.

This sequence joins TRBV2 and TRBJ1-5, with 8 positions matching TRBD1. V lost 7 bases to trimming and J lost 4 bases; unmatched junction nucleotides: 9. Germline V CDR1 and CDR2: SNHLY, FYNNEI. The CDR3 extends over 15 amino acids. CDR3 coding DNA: TGTGCCAGCACCACCCCAGGACAGGGAAATCAGCCCCAGCATTTT. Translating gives CASTTPGQGNQPQHF.

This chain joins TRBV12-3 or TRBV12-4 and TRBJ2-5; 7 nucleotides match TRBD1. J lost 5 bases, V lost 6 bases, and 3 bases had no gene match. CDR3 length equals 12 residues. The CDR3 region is CASRHRGETQYF. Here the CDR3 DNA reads TGTGCCAGCAGGCACAGGGGTGAGACCCAGTACTTC.

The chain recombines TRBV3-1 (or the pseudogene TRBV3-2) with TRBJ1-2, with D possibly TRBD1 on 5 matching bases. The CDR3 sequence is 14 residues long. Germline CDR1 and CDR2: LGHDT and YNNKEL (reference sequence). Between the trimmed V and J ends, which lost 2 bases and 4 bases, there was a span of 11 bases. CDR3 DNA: TGTGCCAGCAGCCAATCATCAGGGATCTATGGCTACACCTTC. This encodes CASSQSSGIYGYTF.

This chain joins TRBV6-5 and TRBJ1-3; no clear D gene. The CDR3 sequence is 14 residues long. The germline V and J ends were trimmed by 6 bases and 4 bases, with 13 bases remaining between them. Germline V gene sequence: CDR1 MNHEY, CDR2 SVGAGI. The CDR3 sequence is CASRVGGYGNTIYF. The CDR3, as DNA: TGTGCCAGCAGGGTCGGAGGGTACGGAAACACCATATATTTT.

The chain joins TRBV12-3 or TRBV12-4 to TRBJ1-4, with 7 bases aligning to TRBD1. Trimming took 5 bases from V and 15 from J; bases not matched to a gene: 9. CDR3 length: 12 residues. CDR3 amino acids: CASSPRTGRLFF. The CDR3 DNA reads TGTGCCAGCAGTCCCCGGACAGGACGATTGTTTTTT.

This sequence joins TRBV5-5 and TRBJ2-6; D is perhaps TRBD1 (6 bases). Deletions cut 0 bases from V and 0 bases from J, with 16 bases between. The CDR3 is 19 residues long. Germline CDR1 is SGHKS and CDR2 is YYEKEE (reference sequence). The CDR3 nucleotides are TGTGCCAGCAGCTTGGACCCGGGACACCTAGGCTCTGGGGCCAACGTCCTGACTTTC. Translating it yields CASSLDPGHLGSGANVLTF.

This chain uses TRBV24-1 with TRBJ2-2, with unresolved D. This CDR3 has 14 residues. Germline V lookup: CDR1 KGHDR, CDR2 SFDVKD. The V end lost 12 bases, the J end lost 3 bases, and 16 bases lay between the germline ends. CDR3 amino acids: CASKAPGDTGELFF. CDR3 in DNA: TGTGCCTCAAAGGCGCCGGGCGACACCGGGGAGCTGTTTTTT.

The CDR3 DNA is TGTGCCATCAGTGACAGGAACCAGCCCCAGCATTTT. Translated: CAISDRNQPQHF. The V and J genes are TRBV10-3 and TRBJ1-5, with D uncertain. V lost 3 bases, J lost 7 bases, and 7 bases lay in between. This CDR3 region has 12 residues. The germline gives CDR1 ENHRY, CDR2 SYGVKD.

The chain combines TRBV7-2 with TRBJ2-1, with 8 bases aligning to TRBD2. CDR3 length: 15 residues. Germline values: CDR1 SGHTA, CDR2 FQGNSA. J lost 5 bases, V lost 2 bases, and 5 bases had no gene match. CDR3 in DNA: TGTGCCAGCAGCTTAACTAGCGGAAAACACAATGAGCAGTTCTTC. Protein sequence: CASSLTSGKHNEQFF.

The CDR3 bases are TGTGCCAGTAGCGCGGTCTCCTTTGGCTACACCTTC. Encoded protein: CASSAVSFGYTF. The chain uses TRBV19 and TRBJ1-2; D call uncertain. The ends were cut back, 6 bases at V and 7 bases at J, with 12 bases in the middle. CDR3 size: 12 residues. Germline values: CDR1 LNHDA, CDR2 SQIVND (reference sequence).

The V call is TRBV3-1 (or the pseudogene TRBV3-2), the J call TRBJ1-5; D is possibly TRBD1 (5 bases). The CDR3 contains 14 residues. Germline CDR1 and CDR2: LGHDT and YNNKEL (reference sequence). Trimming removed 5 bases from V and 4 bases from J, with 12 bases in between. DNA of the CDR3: TGTGCCAGCAGCAATGCGGGGCAGAATCAGCCCCAGCATTTT. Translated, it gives CASSNAGQNQPQHF.

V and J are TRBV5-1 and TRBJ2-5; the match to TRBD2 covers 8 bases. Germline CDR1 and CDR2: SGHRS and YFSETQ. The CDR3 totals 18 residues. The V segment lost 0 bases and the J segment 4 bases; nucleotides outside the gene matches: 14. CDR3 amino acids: CASSLGGQVGSGAETQYF. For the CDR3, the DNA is TGCGCCAGCAGCTTGGGGGGCCAAGTTGGTAGCGGGGCAGAGACCCAGTACTTC.

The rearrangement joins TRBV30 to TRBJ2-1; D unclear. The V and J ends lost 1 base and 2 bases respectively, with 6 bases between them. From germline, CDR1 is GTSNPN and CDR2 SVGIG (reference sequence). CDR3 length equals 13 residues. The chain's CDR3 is CAWSGGTYNEQFF. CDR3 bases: TGTGCCTGGAGTGGGGGAACCTACAATGAGCAGTTCTTC.

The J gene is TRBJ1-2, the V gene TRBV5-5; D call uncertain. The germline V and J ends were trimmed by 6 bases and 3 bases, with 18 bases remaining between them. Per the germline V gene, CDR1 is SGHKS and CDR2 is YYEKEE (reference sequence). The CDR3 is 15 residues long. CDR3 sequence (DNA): TGTGCCAGCACCCCGACCCATTCCTGGGACTATGGCTACACCTTC. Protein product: CASTPTHSWDYGYTF.

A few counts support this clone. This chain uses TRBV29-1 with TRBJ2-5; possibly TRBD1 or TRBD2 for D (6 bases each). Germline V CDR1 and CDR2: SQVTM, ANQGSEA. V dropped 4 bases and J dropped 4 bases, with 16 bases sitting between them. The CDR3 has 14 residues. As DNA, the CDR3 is TGCAGCGTTGCGATAGTCCGGGGGCCAGAGACCCAGTACTTC. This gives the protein CSVAIVRGPETQYF.

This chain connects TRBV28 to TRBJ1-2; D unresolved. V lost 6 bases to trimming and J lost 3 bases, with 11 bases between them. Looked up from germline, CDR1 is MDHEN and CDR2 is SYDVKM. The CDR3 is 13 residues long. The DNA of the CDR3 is TGTGCCAGCAGGGAGGGCTCGGACTATGGCTACACCTTC. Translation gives CASREGSDYGYTF.

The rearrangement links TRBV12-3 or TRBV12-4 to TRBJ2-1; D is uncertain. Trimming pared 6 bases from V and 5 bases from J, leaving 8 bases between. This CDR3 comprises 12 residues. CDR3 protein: CASSVNHNEQFF. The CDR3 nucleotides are TGTGCCAGCAGCGTCAATCACAATGAGCAGTTCTTC.

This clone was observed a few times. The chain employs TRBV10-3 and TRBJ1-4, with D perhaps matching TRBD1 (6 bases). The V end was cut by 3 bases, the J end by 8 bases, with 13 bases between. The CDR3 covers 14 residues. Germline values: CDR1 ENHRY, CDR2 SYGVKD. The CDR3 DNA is TGTGCCATCAGTGACTGGGGGCTTGGGGAAAAACTGTTTTTT. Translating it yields CAISDWGLGEKLFF.

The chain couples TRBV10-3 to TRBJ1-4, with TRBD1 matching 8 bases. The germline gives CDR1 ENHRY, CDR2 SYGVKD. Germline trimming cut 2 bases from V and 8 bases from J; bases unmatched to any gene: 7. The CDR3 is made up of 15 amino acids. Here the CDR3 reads CAISEGFRGREKLFF. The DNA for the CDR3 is TGTGCCATCAGTGAGGGATTCAGGGGGCGAGAAAAACTGTTTTTT.

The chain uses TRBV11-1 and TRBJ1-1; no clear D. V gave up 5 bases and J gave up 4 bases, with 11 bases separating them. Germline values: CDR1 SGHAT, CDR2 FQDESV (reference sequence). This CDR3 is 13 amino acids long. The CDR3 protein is CASSPQEGTEAFF. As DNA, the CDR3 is TGTGCCAGCAGCCCCCAGGAAGGCACTGAAGCTTTCTTT.

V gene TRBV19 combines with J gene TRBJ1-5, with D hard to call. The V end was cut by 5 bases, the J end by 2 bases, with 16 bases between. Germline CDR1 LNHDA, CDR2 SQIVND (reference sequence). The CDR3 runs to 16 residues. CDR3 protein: CASSPFGWTGNQPQHF. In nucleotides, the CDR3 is TGTGCCAGTAGTCCTTTTGGTTGGACGGGCAATCAGCCCCAGCATTTT.

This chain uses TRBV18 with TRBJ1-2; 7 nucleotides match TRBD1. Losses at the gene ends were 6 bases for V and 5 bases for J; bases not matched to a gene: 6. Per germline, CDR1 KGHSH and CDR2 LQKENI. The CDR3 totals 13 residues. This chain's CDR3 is CASSRGQEYGYTF. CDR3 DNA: TGTGCCAGCTCCAGAGGACAGGAGTATGGCTACACCTTC.

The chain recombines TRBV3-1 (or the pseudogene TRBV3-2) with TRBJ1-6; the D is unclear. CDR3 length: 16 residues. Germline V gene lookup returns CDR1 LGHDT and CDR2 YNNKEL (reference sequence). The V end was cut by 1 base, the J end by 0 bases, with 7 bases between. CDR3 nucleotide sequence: TGTGCCAGCAGCCAAGCGGTCAGCTCCTATAATTCACCCCTCCACTTT. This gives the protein CASSQAVSSYNSPLHF.

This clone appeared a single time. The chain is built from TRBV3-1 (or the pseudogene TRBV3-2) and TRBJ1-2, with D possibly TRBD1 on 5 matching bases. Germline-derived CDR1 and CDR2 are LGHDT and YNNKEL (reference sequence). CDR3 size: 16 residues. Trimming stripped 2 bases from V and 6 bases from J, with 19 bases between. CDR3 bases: TGTGCCAGCAGCCAAACCAGAGAAAGGGGAAGTAATGGCTACACCTTC. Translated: CASSQTRERGSNGYTF.